This TCR beta chain was retrieved from a study of cytomegalovirus exposure and HLA in healthy donors. Study conclusions and caveats: Later on, a genetic analysis was performed. It linked a missense variant in DCLRE1C with V- and J-gene trimming of TCR beta.

A multiplex PCR was run with 60 Vbeta primers and 13 Jbeta primers. Sequencing was performed with immunoSEQ multiplex PCR; in TCRdb, only in-frame clones are kept and a portion is missing. The table includes about 210,000 clones, 82% detected once. On this clone itself: Its antigen remains unknown.

Germline CDR1 is MNHEY and CDR2 is SMNVEV (reference sequence). The V segment lost 5 bases and the J segment 3 bases; nucleotides outside the gene matches: 12. The length of the CDR3 is 16 residues. This receptor was identified in a middle-aged man in good health and CMV-seropositive. The chain has TRBV27 and TRBJ2-7, with TRBD1 matching over 8 bases. Sequences were obtained from PBMCs. CDR3 region: CASSLQTGVPLYEQYF. The CDR3 nucleotides read TGTGCCAGCAGTCTTCAGACAGGGGTGCCCCTCTACGAGCAGTACTTC.